The 15 T cell receptor beta chains below all came from one sample that was sequenced in a study of T cells in Graves' hyperthyroidism and ophthalmopathy. There were TCR beta CDR3 regions amplified from RNA transcripts. HTBI primers drove first-round RT-PCR of the TCR CDR3. Using its own MiXCR run on the multiplex PCR reads, TCRdb lists one record per CDR3 protein. The sample lists approximately 520,000 distinct CDR3 sequences; around 21% were seen once. The sequencing sample was made of blood. The source is a man aged 18 to 30 with Graves' hyperthyroidism.

CDR3 sequence reads: CASSTTSGGTGELFF. The CDR3, as DNA: TGTGCCAGCAGCACGACTAGCGGTGGCACCGGGGAGCTGTTTTTT. The V and J genes are TRBV7-2 and TRBJ2-2; 9 nucleotides align to TRBD2. Germline V gene data show CDR1 as SGHTA and CDR2 as FQGNSA. V was clipped by 5 bases and J by 4 bases; unmatched bases: 5. The CDR3 extends over 15 amino acids.

In its sample, this clonotype was seen many times. J is TRBJ1-2 and V is TRBV29-1, with 9 positions matching TRBD1. Germline V gene lookup returns CDR1 SQVTM and CDR2 ANQGSEA. V shed 7 bases, J shed 4 bases, and the junction held 7 bases outside the gene matches. The CDR3 is 13 residues long. As DNA, the CDR3 is TGCAGCGCTAGGACAGGGGACACCTATGGCTACACCTTC. Amino acids: CSARTGDTYGYTF.

There are many counts of this clonotype. CDR3 protein: CASSPHRANTEAFF. For the CDR3, the DNA is TGTGCCAGCAGTCCGCACAGGGCGAACACTGAAGCTTTCTTT. The rearrangement uses TRBV12-3 or TRBV12-4 and TRBJ1-1; a weak D match, TRBD1 (6 bases). The CDR3 consists of 14 residues. The V end lost 5 bases, the J end lost 1 base, and 11 bases lay between the germline ends.

This clonotype was found many times. The V call is TRBV2, the J call TRBJ1-5; D perhaps matches TRBD1 (5 bases). The CDR3 runs to 15 residues. V shed 2 bases and J shed 0 bases, with 8 bases lying between them. Germline values: CDR1 SNHLY, CDR2 FYNNEI. The CDR3 DNA reads as TGTGCCAGCAGTGAATTAAGGGGTAGCAATCAGCCCCAGCATTTT. Translated: CASSELRGSNQPQHF.

The sample holds many counts of this clonotype. The rearrangement links TRBV5-1 to TRBJ1-5; D is undetermined. The ends were cut back, 6 bases at V and 0 bases at J, with 13 bases in the middle. Germline V gene data show CDR1 as SGHRS and CDR2 as YFSETQ. This CDR3 spans 15 amino acids. This CDR3 reads CASTPPEYSNQPQHF. As DNA, the CDR3 is TGCGCCAGCACCCCCCCCGAGTATAGCAATCAGCCCCAGCATTTT.

This clonotype was seen repeatedly, ten times or more. This sequence joins TRBV6-1 and TRBJ2-2; D is undetermined. Germline lookup yields CDR1 MNHNS and CDR2 SASEGT. The CDR3 contains 14 residues. V lost 6 bases to trimming and J lost 2 bases, with 10 bases between them. The CDR3 is CASRVFTNTGELFF. The CDR3 DNA reads TGTGCCAGCAGGGTTTTTACAAACACCGGGGAGCTGTTTTTT.

In this sample, this clonotype turned up many times. The chain couples TRBV6-1 to TRBJ2-2; 11 bases are a match to TRBD1. The CDR3 contains 15 residues. V shed 4 bases and J 4 bases; nucleotides not matched to a gene: 2. Germline values: CDR1 MNHNS, CDR2 SASEGT. This chain's CDR3 is CASSGTGGRTGELFF. Here the CDR3 DNA reads TGTGCCAGCAGTGGGACAGGGGGCCGCACCGGGGAGCTGTTTTTT.

This clonotype was recorded many times. This rearrangement joins TRBV4-2 to TRBJ2-7; 10 nucleotides line up with TRBD2. The V gene's germline CDR1 is LGHNA and CDR2 YNFKEQ. The CDR3 covers 16 residues. V was clipped by 1 base and J by 4 bases; unmatched bases: 7. CDR3 in amino acids: CASSQGIAGGGYEQYF. DNA of the CDR3: TGTGCCAGCAGCCAAGGAATAGCGGGGGGCGGGTACGAGCAGTACTTC.

This clonotype was detected ten times or more. J is TRBJ1-2 and V is TRBV12-3 or TRBV12-4; a possible D gene is TRBD1 (5 bases). The CDR3 is 13 amino acids. Between the trimmed V and J ends, which lost 3 bases and 2 bases, there was a span of 7 bases. DNA for the CDR3: TGTGCCAGCAGTTTGACAGCGAACTATGGCTACACCTTC. Its protein is CASSLTANYGYTF.

This clonotype was detected ten times or more. The rearrangement joins TRBV6-5 to TRBJ2-7, with D perhaps matching TRBD1 or TRBD2 (5 bases each). Between the trimmed V and J ends, which lost 0 bases and 9 bases, there was a span of 18 bases. CDR1 and CDR2 from the germline V gene are MNHEY and SVGAGI. The CDR3 spans 15 residues. The CDR3 here is CASSYSSRRGDGQYF. The CDR3 nucleotides read TGTGCCAGCAGTTACTCTAGCAGGCGAGGGGATGGGCAGTACTTC.

The sample holds a few counts of this clonotype. V is TRBV11-2 and J is TRBJ2-2; 13 bases are a match to TRBD2. CDR1 SGHAT and CDR2 FQNNGV come from the germline V gene. This CDR3 has 18 residues. Trimming at V came to 4 bases and at J to 0 bases, leaving 5 bases not matched to a gene. The CDR3 region has the DNA TGTGCCAGCAGCTCACTAGCGGGGGGGCGAACGAACACCGGGGAGCTGTTTTTT. Its protein is CASSSLAGGRTNTGELFF.

This clonotype was observed once. The V call is TRBV20-1, the J call TRBJ2-7; perhaps TRBD1 as D (6 bases). The CDR3 loop spans 14 amino acids. The germline gives CDR1 DFQATT, CDR2 SNEGSKA (reference sequence). Deletions cut 0 bases from V and 3 bases from J, with 12 bases between. CDR3 DNA sequence: TGCAGTGCTAGAGAGAGGGGGAATCTCTACGAGCAGTACTTC. Translation: CSARERGNLYEQYF.

Many counts were recorded for this clonotype. J is TRBJ2-7 and V is TRBV12-3 or TRBV12-4; TRBD2 aligns across 7 bases. The CDR3 runs 13 residues. V lost 5 bases to trimming and J lost 4 bases; unmatched junction nucleotides: 5. For the CDR3, the DNA is TGTGCCAGCAGTCAGCACGGGAGGTACGAGCAGTACTTC. This gives the protein CASSQHGRYEQYF.

This clonotype showed up many times. This sequence joins TRBV28 and TRBJ1-2; D call uncertain. Germline CDR1 and CDR2: MDHEN and SYDVKM. The V end was cut by 6 bases, the J end by 7 bases, with 15 bases between. The CDR3 loop spans 13 amino acids. As DNA, the CDR3 is TGTGCCAGCAGCACTAGGCCGAAGCGTGGCTACACCTTC. Its translation is CASSTRPKRGYTF.

Concerning this clonotype: Germline and junction disagree at one end, which may indicate a read error. This rearrangement joins TRBV5-1 to TRBJ2-5; D assignment may be TRBD1 or TRBD2 (5 bases each). This CDR3 is 13 amino acids long. The germline V gene encodes CDR1 SGHRS and CDR2 YFSETQ. The CDR3 loop is CVSSLGDQETQYF. For the CDR3, the DNA is TGCGTCAGCAGCTTGGGGGACCAAGAGACCCAGTACTTC. Supplemented by reference TRBV5-1 and TRBJ2-5, the full variable domain reads KAGVTQTPRYLIKTRGQQVTLSCSPISGHRSVSWYQQTPGQGLQFLFEYFSETQRNKGNFPGRFSGRQFSNSRSEMNVSTLELGDSALYLCVSSLGDQETQYFGPGTRLLVL.